This T cell receptor beta chain appears in the sequencing data of a study of T cell responses to AZD1222 COVID-19 vaccine. The study, taken as a whole, reports: Along spike, vaccine-associated CD4 TCRs were found throughout, with dominance at 160-218 and 743-854. Spike-specific TCR breadth and depth grew following two AZD1222 doses.

Profiling relied on immunoSEQ multiplex PCR, and the TCRdb table lists in-frame clones only, not all of them. The repertoire holds some 180,000 clones, with 80% to 90% as singletons. This CDR3 spans 16 amino acids. CDR1 and CDR2 from the germline V gene are LNHDA and SQIVND (reference sequence). With V trimmed by 3 bases and J by 0 bases, 7 bases remained unmatched. Worth noting for this clone: Antigen unknown.

The sample consisted of peripheral blood, taken on day 0 of AZD1222 vaccination. V and J are TRBV19 and TRBJ1-1; 7 bases fit TRBD1. The receptor comes from an adult in good health. CDR3 nucleotide sequence: TGTGCCAGTAGTATGCGGAGGACAGGCCTGAACACTGAAGCTTTCTTT. Protein sequence: CASSMRRTGLNTEAFF.